This T cell receptor (beta chain) came from a study of cytomegalovirus exposure and HLA in healthy donors (dated by TCRdb to about 2017). Regarding the study in general: An earlier analysis of several hundred of the donors reported 250 to 300 Gb of sequence data and roughly 100 million unique TCR beta sequences from around 200 million T cells. Approximately 310 gigabases of sequencing data and tens of millions of unique TCR sequences were included in an early release covering around 650 HLA-typed donors. Of the roughly 400 genotyped donors, roughly 80% fell in the genetic ancestry cluster associated with self-reported Caucasian donors. The study aimed to test whether cataloging public T cell receptors could reveal signatures of past pathogen exposure. The T cell repertoires of 550 to 850 subjects were profiled by immunosequencing and related to cytomegalovirus serostatus. Besides the first cohort of around 700 subjects, a separate validation cohort made up of roughly 120 different subjects was used. The study combined high-throughput TCR immunosequencing, statistical association of individual TCRs with disease status, and machine learning to predict cytomegalovirus infection status. In a later analysis, previously published TCR beta repertoires from some 640 donors were re-analyzed and high-resolution HLA genotyping was added so that TCR occurrence patterns could be studied. In the later analysis, no new phenotypic data were used to find candidate immune exposures; instead, reliance was placed on TCR beta sequences and their occurrence across donors. In an earlier analysis of 500 to 650 of the donors, high-throughput TCR beta sequencing was used to judge whether each TCR beta V gene segment behaved as functional or pseudogenic. Donor age, sex, ethnicity and CMV serostatus were compiled together with the repertoire data. Genome-wide SNP genotypes for about 65% of the roughly 670 donors were used in a later genetic analysis, which treated that subset as a discovery cohort. All discovery cohort repertoires had been generated using a single sequencing platform. Class I and class II HLA loci were covered by the typing at four-digit resolution. Typing coverage varied by locus: 629-630 donors for A, B, C, DRB1 and DQB1; roughly 560 for DQA1; some 610 for DPA1; roughly 450 for DPB1. About five DR-DQ haplotypes were handled as single units for association and clustering because linkage in the cohort was strong. On average, roughly 240,000 unique TCR beta nucleotide sequences were sequenced per donor among roughly 430 genotyped donors of the cohort, with roughly 18% of those sequences being non-productive. Study-wide conclusions, independent of this receptor: In this cohort, only TCR beta chains were sequenced, and detectable features were limited by the absence of alpha or paired-chain data. A later analysis found that TCR association rates varied across HLA loci, with DRB1 alleles showing the most associated TCRs and HLA-C alleles the fewest. Correlated functional status among segregating V segments might be attributable to linkage disequilibrium, but an unknown experimental factor could not be ruled out. A later analysis reported that several top co-occurrence clusters appeared linked to parvovirus B19, influenza, CMV and Epstein-Barr virus. Some IMGT-functional V segments, including TRBV6-2 and TRBV6-3, could not be told apart with the 87-base-pair reads, so those segments were excluded. A further reported finding was that TCR beta sequences accurately predicted the HLA-A and HLA-B alleles for most subjects in the first cohort. When HLA alleles, especially DR and DQ, strongly co-occurred, TCR associations were difficult to assign to individual alleles. HLA typing was unavailable for some donors at each locus, so association tests used only the typed subset. About 15 rarely observed V segments, including chromosome 9 orphons, were excluded from the earlier analysis of a few hundred of the donors because counts were too low. In an earlier analysis of some 540 of the donors, most TCR beta V segments appeared in productive rearrangements about 87% or about 30% of the time, broadly matching IMGT annotations. CMV serostatus was the only immune exposure information available for the cohort. In a later analysis, HLA-associated TCR beta chains were found to be more clonally expanded and to have lower generation probabilities than equally common non-associated chains. In the study, around 160 TCR beta chains were listed as associated with cytomegalovirus. A few of the identified cytomegalovirus-associated TCR beta chains were confirmed in vitro to be specific for cytomegalovirus antigens. A later genetic analysis associated a missense DCLRE1C variant with V-gene and J-gene trimming of TCR beta chains, and an independent cohort replicated the association. According to a later analysis, most CMV-associated TCR beta chains appeared to be HLA-restricted, and the HLA associations seemed to be driven largely by CMV exposure. Presence/absence analyses assumed roughly uniform sequencing depth across donors, an assumption that may not hold. In both the original and validation cohorts, the classifier was reported to diagnose cytomegalovirus status with high specificity and sensitivity. Across donors, most TCR sequences were observed very rarely, whereas some public TCRs were present in many individuals. Specific HLA alleles were associated with 16,951 TCR beta sequences at a false discovery rate of 0.05 in a later analysis. The authors suggested that the approach could potentially be extended to other disease states and immunological phenotypes. The sequencing pipeline was judged likely to have produced a cluster of highly shared sequence variants as a technical artifact. Compared with the roughly 700-donor mean, donors in an Asian-associated ancestry cluster had fewer N-insertions in productive TCRs, according to a later genetic analysis.

The V end loses 1 base and the J end loses 0 bases, and a stretch of 11 bases separates them. Reading from cysteine to phenylalanine, the CDR3 counts 16 amino acids. The read is trimmed to its CDR3 DNA, 48 bases read in frame from base 1. CDR1 MGHRA and CDR2 YSYEKL were looked up in the germline V gene. Concerning this clone itself: The target of this receptor is not known. No base quality information exists; no much larger clone differs at one position.

The library was prepared using the immunoSEQ multiplex PCR assay. For the multiplex PCR, a mixture combining 60 forward primers for TCR Vbeta segments and 13 reverse primers for TCR Jbeta segments was used. The CDR3 region of rearranged TCR beta genes was amplified from genomic DNA with a multiplex PCR assay. The amplified TCR beta libraries were sequenced on the Illumina HiSeq System as 87-base-pair reads. The paper's data handling went like this. Across the 670 or so repertoires, a later analysis counted 80 million or so unique TCR beta chains, around 11 million of which were shared by at least two donors. To remove PCR and sequencing errors, raw reads were error-corrected and collapsed into unique sequences using a nearest-neighbor algorithm that merged closely related sequences. CDR3 sequences were aligned to IMGT reference sequences to assign V, D and J gene segments. For a sequence to be retained, a match of at least six nucleotides to both a V gene segment and a J gene segment was required. A rearrangement counted as productive if the CDR3 had no stop codons and remained in frame with V and J, and every other rearrangement counted as non-productive. Following IMGT convention, CDR3 was defined as the stretch from the second conserved V-encoded cysteine up to the conserved J-encoded phenylalanine. In an earlier analysis of more than 550 of the donors, sequences lacking an unambiguous match to a single V gene segment were excluded. In an earlier analysis of around 590 of the donors, a V segment was called functional when productive rearrangements were above 56.7%, and segregating when the standard deviation between donors exceeded 5%. A statistical classification framework was built for diagnosing cytomegalovirus status from the catalog of TCR beta chain sequences. A later analysis assigned V and J genes by comparing TCR nucleotide sequences with IMGT/GENE-DB human TR gene sequences. Using the TCRdist pipeline, a later analysis assigned CDR3 sequences along with most-parsimonious VDJ recombination scenarios. In a later analysis, each TCR beta chain was defined by its CDR3 amino acid sequence together with its V-gene family, and reads lacking a unique V-gene family were excluded. In a later analysis, approximately 640 highly shared, low-generation-probability nucleotide sequences were removed to address suspected cross-contamination and a sequencing artifact. A later analysis calculated a clonal expansion index for each public chain from normalized within-repertoire ranks of inferred template counts. A later analysis computed generation probabilities with a VDJ recombination model fitted to out-of-frame rearrangements, and checked the results against IGoR. In a later analysis, TCR-TCR, TCR-HLA and TCR-CMV co-occurrence was scored with hypergeometric tests, and a repertoire-size bias correction was applied to TCR pairs. A later analysis estimated false discovery rates by permuting HLA or CMV assignments 20 times. A later analysis grouped co-occurring TCRs with DBSCAN, adding TCRdist sequence similarity when clustering within HLA-allele-positive subsets. Co-occurrence clustering excluded repertoires with fewer than 30,000 or more than 120,000 public chains, plus five with anomalous nucleotide sharing. TCRdb's version of the immuneACCESS table is confined to in-frame rearrangements and falls short of the full clone set. An unresolved V gene accounts for under half of the shortfall where checked; the remainder is of unknown origin. That table gives V, J and clone size, and the DNA gave D and trimming. The sample includes some 110,000 clones, with around four fifths observed a single time. The ten largest clones represent 1% to 1.5% of the sample.

The cohort consisted of 666 healthy bone marrow donors. At the time of sampling, all cohort members were nominally healthy, though unrecorded immune exposures were likely present. The donor tested CMV seronegative, placing the donor among the roughly 350 seronegative members of the cohort. Every donor gave a peripheral blood sample, and the peripheral blood mononuclear cells from that sample were used for TCR beta sequencing. The Qiagen DNeasy Blood Extraction Kit was used to extract genomic DNA from the blood cell samples. This receptor was identified in a man in his thirties or forties in good health and CMV-seronegative. The sequencing input was PBMCs. The receptor chain draws on TRBV4-1 and TRBJ2-3; the D gene is possibly TRBD2, with 6 bases matching. In nucleotide form, the sequence is TGCGCCAGCAGCCAAGCTAAACGGGGGAGCACAGATACGCAGTATTTT. It encodes CASSQAKRGSTDTQYF.